The T cell receptor (beta chain) under discussion was sequenced for a study of vaccination and CD4 T cells after COVID-19. Study overall: Post-COVID draws followed diagnosis by a median roughly 100 days (range 35 to 161).

J was trimmed by 6 bases and V by 5 bases; bases with no gene match: 4. CDR3 size: 13 residues. Per the germline V gene, CDR1 is SGHVS and CDR2 is FQNEAQ. Described treatment: roughly 11-day PBMC culture with coronavirus spike peptide pools or control peptides (ViraFEST assay). Oncomine TCR Beta short-read sequencing was applied to DNA from cultured CD4+ T cells. TCRdb re-called the PCR reads with MiXCR, one entry per CDR3 protein. The table has about 20,000 distinct CDR3 sequences, approximately 59% seen once. Comments on this clonotype: Its target is not known.

The chain joins TRBV7-8 to TRBJ1-2; TRBD1 matches 9 bases. The sample here was CD4+ T cells from blood, cultured in vitro, taken after SARS-CoV-2 vaccination. The origin of this receptor is a human donor who had recovered from COVID-19. The chain's CDR3 is CASSQYRGHGYTF. The CDR3 coding sequence is TGTGCCAGCAGCCAATACAGGGGGCATGGCTACACCTTC.